These T cell receptor beta chains were read from a single sample in a study of cytomegalovirus exposure and HLA in healthy donors. The data were produced by immunoSEQ multiplex PCR, yet TCRdb's version contains in-frame clones alone and is incomplete. The repertoire holds some 150,000 clones, with 8.9% as singletons. Sequencing was done on a sample of PBMCs. The origin of the receptors is a middle-aged woman in good health and CMV-seropositive. Both conserved end residues are part of each CDR3. A D gene is named only where the DNA matches it firmly. Some rows mark clone size as missing; the rest say once, few, many or name a class of expanded clone.

>few|TRBD1|TRBJ2-3|TRBV7-7
CASSPGQGADTQYF
TGTGCCAGCAGCCCAGGACAGGGGGCAGATACGCAGTATTTT
>NA|NA|TRBJ1-2|TRBV2
CASSDRAAGYTF
TGTGCCAGCAGTGACAGGGCGGCGGGCTACACCTTC
>few|TRBD1|TRBJ2-7|TRBV5-4
CASSPSTGYEQYF
TGTGCCAGCAGCCCTTCGACAGGGTACGAGCAGTACTTC
>few|NA|TRBJ1-1|TRBV5-1
CASSLGVPETEAFF
TGCGCCAGCAGCTTGGGGGTCCCGGAGACTGAAGCTTTCTTT
>NA|TRBD2|TRBJ2-1|TRBV19
CASSAPPFGGSYNEQFF
TGTGCCAGTAGTGCCCCTCCCTTCGGGGGGTCCTACAATGAGCAGTTCTTC
>NA|TRBD1|TRBJ1-1|TRBV5-1
CASSVKQQGGNTEAFF
TGCGCCAGCAGCGTAAAACAACAGGGGGGAAACACTGAAGCTTTCTTT
>large|TRBD1|TRBJ1-2|TRBV6-5
CASRSGQETYGYTF
TGTGCCAGCAGGTCGGGACAGGAAACTTATGGCTACACCTTC
>few|NA|TRBJ2-1|TRBV27
CASTRDPSSYNEQFF
TGTGCCAGCACCCGGGATCCTAGCTCCTACAATGAGCAGTTCTTC
>NA|NA|TRBJ2-7|TRBV7-2
CASSPLYEQYF
TGTGCCAGCAGCCCTTTATACGAGCAGTACTTC
>few|NA|TRBJ1-1|TRBV5-4
CASGQQKINTEAFF
TGTGCCAGCGGCCAACAGAAAATTAACACTGAAGCTTTCTTT
>once|NA|TRBJ1-1|TRBV19
CASSGQATGEAFF
TGTGCCAGTAGTGGGCAGGCCACGGGGGAAGCTTTCTTT
>few|NA|TRBJ2-5|TRBV18
CASSPSTAWETQYF
TGTGCCAGCTCACCAAGCACAGCATGGGAGACCCAGTACTTC
>NA|TRBD1|TRBJ1-6|TRBV5-4
CASRPGTGFGSPLHF
TGTGCCAGCAGACCAGGGACAGGTTTTGGTTCACCCCTCCACTTT
>NA|NA|TRBJ1-1|TRBV10-3
CAISDRGRVNTEAFF
TGTGCCATCAGTGATAGGGGCAGGGTGAACACTGAAGCTTTCTTT
>NA|NA|TRBJ1-1|TRBV7-8
CASSNREGLILGAFF
TGTGCCAGCAGCAACCGTGAGGGTCTGATACTTGGGGCTTTCTTT
>few|TRBD2|TRBJ2-2|TRBV7-7
CAVGGAGELFF
TGTGCAGTCGGGGGGGCCGGGGAGCTGTTTTTT
>NA|NA|TRBJ2-1|TRBV6-5
CASRRISYNEQFF
TGTGCCAGCCGGAGGATTTCCTACAATGAGCAGTTCTTC
>NA|NA|TRBJ2-3|TRBV11-3
CASSSYTSDTQYF
TGTGCCAGCAGCTCGTATACATCGGATACGCAGTATTTT
>NA|TRBD1|TRBJ1-5|TRBV19
CASSPPGQELNQPQHF
TGTGCCAGTAGTCCGCCCGGACAGGAACTTAATCAGCCCCAGCATTTT
>NA|NA|TRBJ2-1|TRBV11-2
CASRMTGNSYNEQFF
TGTGCCAGCAGAATGACAGGTAACTCCTACAATGAGCAGTTCTTC
>few|NA|TRBJ1-2|TRBV4-3
CASSQADSYGYTF
TGCGCCAGCAGCCAAGCGGACAGCTATGGCTACACCTTC
>few|NA|TRBJ1-2|TRBV2
CASSARATESGYTF
TGTGCCAGCAGTGCCAGGGCAACCGAGAGTGGCTACACCTTC
>few|NA|TRBJ2-7|TRBV4-1
CASSPSLGIGVGQYF
TGCGCCAGCAGCCCGTCGTTAGGGATCGGGGTCGGGCAGTACTTC
>few|NA|TRBJ2-1|TRBV5-1
CASISAGYNEQFF
TGCGCCAGCATCTCCGCGGGGTACAATGAGCAGTTCTTC
>NA|NA|TRBJ2-1|TRBV9
CASSVLGAAYNEQFF
TGTGCCAGCAGCGTGTTGGGGGCAGCCTACAATGAGCAGTTCTTC
>few|TRBD1|TRBJ1-4|TRBV5-4
CASSFDRGTNEKLFF
TGTGCCAGCAGCTTCGACAGGGGTACTAATGAAAAACTGTTTTTT
>NA|NA|TRBJ2-7|TRBV2
CANQQASTPYEQYF
TGTGCCAACCAACAGGCTTCGACCCCCTACGAGCAGTACTTC
>few|TRBD2|TRBJ2-5|TRBV5-1
CASSFSGTSGGQETQYF
TGCGCCAGCAGCTTCTCCGGGACTAGCGGGGGACAAGAGACCCAGTACTTC
>NA|TRBD2|TRBJ2-3|TRBV5-4
CASSLGLAGTDTQYF
TGTGCCAGCAGCTTGGGGCTAGCGGGCACAGATACGCAGTATTTT
>few|TRBD1|TRBJ2-3|TRBV2
CASSGQGTSTDTQYF
TGTGCCAGCAGTGGACAGGGAACTAGCACAGATACGCAGTATTTT
>few|TRBD2|TRBJ2-1|TRBV11-3
CASSFPGLAGSNEQFF
TGTGCCAGCAGCTTCCCGGGACTAGCGGGGTCCAATGAGCAGTTCTTC
>NA|TRBD1|TRBJ2-7|TRBV13
CASSLPGGFREQYF
TGTGCCAGCAGCTTACCAGGGGGTTTTCGCGAGCAGTACTTC
>NA|NA|TRBJ2-2|TRBV5-4
CASGGQGLNTGELFF
TGTGCCAGCGGAGGTCAGGGACTTAACACCGGGGAACTGTTTTTT
>few|TRBD2|TRBJ2-2|TRBV6-5
CASRVQRGGIGELFF
TGTGCCAGCAGGGTCCAGCGGGGGGGCATCGGGGAGCTGTTTTTT
>NA|NA|TRBJ2-2|TRBV2
CASSGISTGELFF
TGTGCCAGCAGTGGTATTAGCACCGGGGAGCTGTTTTTT
>few|NA|TRBJ1-1|TRBV2
CASSEEGDTEAFF
TGTGCCAGCAGTGAAGAAGGGGACACTGAAGCTTTCTTT